One and the same sample provided the 3 T cell receptor beta chains below, sequenced in a study of T cell responses to AZD1222 COVID-19 vaccine. Produced via immunoSEQ multiplex PCR; TCRdb's table is partial and in-frame only. The data show 95,000 to 110,000 clones, about 89% seen once. The sequencing here drew on peripheral blood, taken on day 0 of AZD1222 vaccination. The receptors were gathered from an adult in good health.

The chain recombines TRBV12-3 or TRBV12-4 with TRBJ1-6; a weak D match, TRBD1 (5 bases). This CDR3 region has 13 residues. V shed 6 bases and J shed 13 bases, with 16 bases lying between them. The CDR3 sequence is CASSPGRERPLHF. CDR3 nucleotide sequence: TGTGCCAGCAGCCCGGGACGGGAGAGGCCCCTCCACTTT.

This sequence joins TRBV7-2 and TRBJ2-3; D unclear. This CDR3 is 11 amino acids long. Germline CDR1 and CDR2: SGHTA and FQGNSA. Trimming stripped 4 bases from V and 6 bases from J, with 5 bases between. CDR3 in amino acids: CASSSKDTQYF. CDR3 DNA sequence: TGTGCCAGCAGCTCAAAGGATACGCAGTATTTT.

The V gene is TRBV5-1, the J gene TRBJ1-2; no reliable D call. Trimming removed 0 bases at V and 6 bases at J, with 12 bases between. The V gene's germline CDR1 is SGHRS and CDR2 YFSETQ. The CDR3 covers 14 residues. The CDR3 DNA reads TGCGCCAGCAGCTTGGGTCCGGGAGAGCATGGCTACACCTTC. The encoded protein is CASSLGPGEHGYTF.